Below, 20 T cell receptor beta chains from the same sample are listed, as sequenced in a study of cytomegalovirus exposure and HLA in healthy donors. This PCR relied on a set of 60 Vbeta primers and 13 Jbeta primers. Profiling relied on immunoSEQ multiplex PCR, and the TCRdb table lists in-frame clones only, not all of them. The sample includes roughly 97,000 clones, around a tenth of them seen just once. Material: PBMCs. Receptors originate from a middle-aged man in good health and CMV-seropositive.

This chain connects TRBV4-3 to TRBJ1-4; D unresolved. CDR3 size: 15 residues. Germline V CDR1 and CDR2: LGHNA, YSLEER. V was shortened by 0 bases and J by 8 bases, with 13 bases between the two germline ends. The CDR3 bases are TGCGCCAGCAGCCAAGATACGGGGATTGGAGAAAAACTGTTTTTT. It translates to CASSQDTGIGEKLFF.

The CDR3 is CATVREPGDGYTF. For the CDR3, the DNA is TGTGCCACCGTCAGGGAACCGGGGGATGGCTACACCTTC. V gene TRBV10-3 combines with J gene TRBJ1-2; possibly TRBD1 for D (5 bases). The CDR3 length is 13 residues. CDR1 is ENHRY, CDR2 SYGVKD, per germline. Trimming left V 10 bases short and J 6 bases short, with 18 bases between.

V and J are TRBV4-2 and TRBJ2-7; 11 bases line up with TRBD2. The germline gives CDR1 LGHNA, CDR2 YNFKEQ. CDR3 length: 17 amino acids. Trimming took 1 base from V and 2 from J; bases not matched to a gene: 7. The CDR3 DNA is TGTGCCAGCAGCCAAGGCCGCGGGACTAGCGGTACCTACGAGCAGTACTTC. Translating it yields CASSQGRGTSGTYEQYF.

There are a few counts of this clone. The genes are TRBV5-1 and TRBJ2-7, with 7 bases that match TRBD2. Per germline, CDR1 SGHRS and CDR2 YFSETQ. The CDR3 length is 15 residues. Unmatched junction bases numbered 10, after V lost 4 bases and J lost 3 bases. This CDR3 is CASSPGAGDLYEQYF. The CDR3, as DNA: TGCGCCAGCAGCCCCGGGGCGGGAGACCTCTACGAGCAGTACTTC. Complete variable domain (other parts from reference TRBV5-1 and TRBJ2-7): KAGVTQTPRYLIKTRGQQVTLSCSPISGHRSVSWYQQTPGQGLQFLFEYFSETQRNKGNFPGRFSGRQFSNSRSEMNVSTLELGDSALYLCASSPGAGDLYEQYFGPGTRLTVT.

This clone has just a few counts. The chain joins TRBV5-1 to TRBJ1-1; D gene uncertain. The CDR3 runs to 14 residues. The ends were cut back, 0 bases at V and 4 bases at J, with 10 bases in the middle. The germline V gene has CDR1 SGHRS and CDR2 YFSETQ. The CDR3 sequence is CASSLDATGTEAFF. For the CDR3, the DNA is TGCGCCAGCAGCTTGGACGCGACGGGCACTGAAGCTTTCTTT.

This clone has a count of ten or more. The V gene is TRBV19, the J gene TRBJ1-5; tentative D call: TRBD1 (5 bases). This CDR3 contains 14 residues. Germline loops: CDR1 LNHDA, CDR2 SQIVND (reference sequence). The V end lost 3 bases, the J end lost 3 bases, and 9 bases lay between the germline ends. The DNA of the CDR3 is TGTGCCAGTAGTATGGGGGGAAACAATCAGCCCCAGCATTTT. Its translation is CASSMGGNNQPQHF.

This clone was counted a few times. The chain joins TRBV6-5 to TRBJ2-7; tentative D call: TRBD1 (5 bases). CDR1 and CDR2 from the germline V gene are MNHEY and SVGAGI. The CDR3 has 13 amino acids. The V end lost 11 bases, the J end lost 0 bases, and 14 bases lay between the germline ends. The CDR3 sequence: CASRWGDSYEQYF. In nucleotides, the CDR3 is TGTGCCTCTCGATGGGGCGACTCCTACGAGCAGTACTTC.

The V gene is TRBV5-6, the J gene TRBJ2-5; 8 nucleotides agree with TRBD1. The CDR3 loop spans 16 amino acids. From germline, CDR1 is SGHDT and CDR2 YYEEEE. The V gene end was trimmed by 4 bases and the J gene end by 4 bases; junction bases not matched to a gene: 12. CDR3: CASSRQGQGYIETQYF. The CDR3 coding sequence is TGTGCCAGCAGCCGCCAAGGACAGGGATACATAGAGACCCAGTACTTC.

V usage is TRBV11-2 and J usage is TRBJ1-2; D is perhaps TRBD1 (5 bases). V lost 5 bases to trimming and J lost 2 bases, with 9 bases between them. The germline V gene encodes CDR1 SGHAT and CDR2 FQNNGV. The CDR3 has 13 residues. The CDR3 sequence: CASSLAGNYGYTF. CDR3 sequence (DNA): TGTGCCAGCAGCCTAGCAGGGAACTATGGCTACACCTTC.

The CDR3 sequence is CASSFTSGREHQETQYF. CDR3 DNA: TGCGCCAGCAGCTTCACTAGCGGGAGAGAGCACCAAGAGACCCAGTACTTC. The V and J genes are TRBV5-1 and TRBJ2-5; 11 bases agree with TRBD2. Germline V gene lookup returns CDR1 SGHRS and CDR2 YFSETQ. Trimming at V came to 2 bases and at J to 0 bases, leaving 6 bases not matched to a gene. The CDR3 contains 17 residues.

This clone showed up just a few times. The rearrangement uses TRBV6-4 and TRBJ1-1, with 8 bases matching TRBD1. Germline CDR1 is MRHNA and CDR2 is SNTAGT. Germline trimming cut 2 bases from V and 3 bases from J; bases unmatched to any gene: 5. CDR3 length equals 15 residues. CDR3 DNA: TGTGCCAGCAGTGACCGCAGGGGGCTTGACACTGAAGCTTTCTTT. It specifies CASSDRRGLDTEAFF.

Only a few counts were recorded for this clone. The chain recombines TRBV5-6 with TRBJ2-7, with a weak D call TRBD2 (5 bases). V lost 0 bases, J lost 3 bases, and 16 bases lay in between. The CDR3 length is 16 residues. The germline gives CDR1 SGHDT, CDR2 YYEEEE. The CDR3 DNA is TGTGCCAGCAGCTTGGGAACCGACCCCCGGGGCTACGAGCAGTACTTC. Its translation is CASSLGTDPRGYEQYF.

This clone was found once. V is TRBV7-3 and J is TRBJ2-3; D uncertain. Looked up from germline, CDR1 is SGHTA and CDR2 is FQGTGA. V shed 5 bases and J shed 4 bases, with 13 bases lying between them. The CDR3 sequence is 14 residues long. CDR3 bases: TGTGCCAGCAGCCCCACCGCGGAGCCAGATACGCAGTATTTT. It translates to CASSPTAEPDTQYF.

This clone has more than one count but fewer than ten. The chain has TRBV6-1 and TRBJ2-5; TRBD2 agrees at 9 bases. CDR3 size: 13 residues. Germline V gives CDR1 MNHNS, CDR2 SASEGT. J was trimmed by 3 bases and V by 8 bases; bases with no gene match: 4. This CDR3 reads CASGGLAKETQYF. In DNA, the CDR3 is TGTGCCAGCGGGGGACTAGCTAAAGAGACCCAGTACTTC.

This clone was observed a handful of times. This rearrangement joins TRBV30 to TRBJ2-5; a weak D match, TRBD1 (6 bases). V lost 8 bases and J 1 base, leaving 14 bases between the germline ends. The CDR3 runs 13 residues. Germline CDR1 reads GTSNPN; CDR2 reads SVGIG (reference sequence). The CDR3 DNA sequence: TGTGCCGGCCAGGGGCCCCCCCAAGAGACCCAGTACTTC. As protein: CAGQGPPQETQYF.

This clone was detected a few times. V usage is TRBV4-1 and J usage is TRBJ1-5; 7 bases match TRBD1. The length of the CDR3 is 15 residues. The germline gives CDR1 MGHRA, CDR2 YSYEKL. Trimming at V came to 4 bases and at J to 3 bases, leaving 6 bases not matched to a gene. The CDR3 bases are TGCGCCAGCAGCCGCCTGACAGGGAACAATCAGCCCCAGCATTTT. This encodes CASSRLTGNNQPQHF.

The chain recombines TRBV5-4 with TRBJ2-7, with 8 nucleotides matching TRBD1. The junction had 2 bases not matched to a gene; V was cut back by 0 bases and J by 3 bases. The germline CDR1 and CDR2 sequences are SGHNT and YYREEE (reference sequence). This CDR3 contains 14 residues. CDR3 coding DNA: TGTGCCAGCAGCTTGGAGACAGGGGTCTACGAGCAGTACTTC. This sequence encodes CASSLETGVYEQYF.

The chain recombines TRBV6-6 with TRBJ2-3; D not resolved. This CDR3 comprises 14 residues. Trimming took 7 bases from V and 6 from J, leaving 17 bases between them. The germline V gene encodes CDR1 MNHNY and CDR2 SVGAGI (reference sequence). CDR3 sequence (DNA): TGTGCCAGCACTACCTCCTCTTCGCGGGATACGCAGTATTTT. Translation gives CASTTSSSRDTQYF.

This clone was seen only a few times. The J gene is TRBJ2-7, the V gene TRBV6-5; 10 positions match TRBD1. This CDR3 has 15 residues. Germline V gene lookup returns CDR1 MNHEY and CDR2 SVGAGI. The J segment lost 3 bases and the V segment lost 7 bases, leaving 9 bases of the junction unmatched. DNA for the CDR3: TGTGCCAGCATAGGTTTTGGACAGGGGGTCTACGAGCAGTACTTC. Translated, it gives CASIGFGQGVYEQYF.

CDR3 loop: CASKLADSSYNEQFF. CDR3 DNA: TGTGCCAGCAAATTGGCCGATTCCTCCTACAATGAGCAGTTCTTC. V gene TRBV7-9 combines with J gene TRBJ2-1; D is undetermined. With 7 bases removed from V and 0 bases from J, the gap between germline ends came to 13 bases. The germline V gene encodes CDR1 SEHNR and CDR2 FQNEAQ (reference sequence). The CDR3 spans 15 residues.